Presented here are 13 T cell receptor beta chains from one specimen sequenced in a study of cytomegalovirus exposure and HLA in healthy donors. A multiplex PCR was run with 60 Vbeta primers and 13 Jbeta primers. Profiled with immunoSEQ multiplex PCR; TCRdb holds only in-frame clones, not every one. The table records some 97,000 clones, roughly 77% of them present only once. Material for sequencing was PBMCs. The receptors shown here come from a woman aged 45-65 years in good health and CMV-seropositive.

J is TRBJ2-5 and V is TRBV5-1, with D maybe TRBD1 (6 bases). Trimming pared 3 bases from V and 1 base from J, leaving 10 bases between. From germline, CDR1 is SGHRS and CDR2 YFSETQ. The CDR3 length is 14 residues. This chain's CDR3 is CASSSQGIQETQYF. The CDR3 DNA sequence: TGCGCCAGCAGCTCACAGGGAATCCAAGAGACCCAGTACTTC.

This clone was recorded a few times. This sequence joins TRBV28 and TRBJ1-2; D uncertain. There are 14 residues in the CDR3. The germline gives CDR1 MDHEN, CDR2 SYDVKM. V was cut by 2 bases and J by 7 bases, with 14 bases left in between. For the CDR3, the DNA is TGTGCCAGCAGTTTACCGATAACGGGAGGTGGCTACACCTTC. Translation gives CASSLPITGGGYTF.

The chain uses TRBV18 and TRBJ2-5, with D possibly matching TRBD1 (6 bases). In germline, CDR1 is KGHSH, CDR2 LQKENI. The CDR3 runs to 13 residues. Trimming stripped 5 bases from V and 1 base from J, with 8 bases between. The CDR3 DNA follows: TGTGCCAGCTCAACAGGGATCCAAGAGACCCAGTACTTC. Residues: CASSTGIQETQYF. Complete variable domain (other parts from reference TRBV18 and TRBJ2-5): NAGVMQNPRHLVRRRGQEARLRCSPMKGHSHVYWYRQLPEEGLKFMVYLQKENIIDESGMPKERFSAEFPKEGPSILRIQQVVRGDSAAYFCASSTGIQETQYFGPGTRLLVL.

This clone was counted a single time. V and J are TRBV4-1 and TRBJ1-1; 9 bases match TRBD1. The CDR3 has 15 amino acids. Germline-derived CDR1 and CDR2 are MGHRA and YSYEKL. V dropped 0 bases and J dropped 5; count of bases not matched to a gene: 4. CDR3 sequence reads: CASSQEVQGATEAFF. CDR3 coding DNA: TGCGCCAGCAGCCAAGAAGTACAGGGGGCAACTGAAGCTTTCTTT.

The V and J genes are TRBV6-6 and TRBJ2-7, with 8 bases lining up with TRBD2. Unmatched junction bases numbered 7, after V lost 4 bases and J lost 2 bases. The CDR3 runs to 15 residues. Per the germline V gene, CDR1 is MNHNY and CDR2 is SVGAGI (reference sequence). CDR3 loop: CASSSPGSGAYEQYF. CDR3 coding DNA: TGTGCCAGCAGTTCCCCCGGTAGCGGGGCCTACGAGCAGTACTTC.

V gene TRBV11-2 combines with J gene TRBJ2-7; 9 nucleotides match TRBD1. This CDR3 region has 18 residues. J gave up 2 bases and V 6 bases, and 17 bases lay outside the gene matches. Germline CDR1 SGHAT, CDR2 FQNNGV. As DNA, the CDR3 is TGTGCCAGCAGTCCTGTCCCGGAGCGGACAGGGGCGACCTACGAGCAGTACTTC. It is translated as CASSPVPERTGATYEQYF.

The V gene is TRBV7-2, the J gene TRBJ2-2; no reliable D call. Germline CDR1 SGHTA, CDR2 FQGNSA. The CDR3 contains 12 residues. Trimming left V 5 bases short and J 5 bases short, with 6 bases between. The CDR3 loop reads CASSRETGELFF. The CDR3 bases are TGTGCCAGCAGCCGAGAAACCGGGGAGCTGTTTTTT.

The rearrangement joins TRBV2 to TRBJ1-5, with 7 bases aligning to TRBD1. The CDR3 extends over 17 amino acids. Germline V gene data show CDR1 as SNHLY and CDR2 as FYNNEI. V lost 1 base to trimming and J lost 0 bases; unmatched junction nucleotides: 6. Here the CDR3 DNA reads TGTGCCAGCAGTGAAGATAGAACAGGGGCTAGCAATCAGCCCCAGCATTTT. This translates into CASSEDRTGASNQPQHF.

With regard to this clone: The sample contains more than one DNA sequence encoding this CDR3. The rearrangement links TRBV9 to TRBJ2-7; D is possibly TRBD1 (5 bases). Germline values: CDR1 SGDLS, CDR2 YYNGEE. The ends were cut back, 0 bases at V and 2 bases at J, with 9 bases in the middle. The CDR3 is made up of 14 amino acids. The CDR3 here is CASSVGQGTYEQYF. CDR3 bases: TGTGCCAGCAGCGTAGGTCAGGGCACCTACGAGCAGTACTTC.

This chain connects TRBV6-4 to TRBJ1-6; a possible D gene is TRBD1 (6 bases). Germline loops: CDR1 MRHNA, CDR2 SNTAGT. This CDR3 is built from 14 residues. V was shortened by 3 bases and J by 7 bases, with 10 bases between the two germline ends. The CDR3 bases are TGTGCCAGCAGTGAAGGACAGCCAAATTCACCCCTCCACTTT. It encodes CASSEGQPNSPLHF.

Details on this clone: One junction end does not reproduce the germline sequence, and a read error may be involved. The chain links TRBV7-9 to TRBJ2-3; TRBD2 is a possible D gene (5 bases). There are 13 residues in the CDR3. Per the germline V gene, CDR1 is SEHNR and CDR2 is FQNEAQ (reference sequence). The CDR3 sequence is CSSSPRTADTQYF. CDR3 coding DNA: TGTTCCAGCAGCCCCCGGACTGCAGATACGCAGTATTTT.

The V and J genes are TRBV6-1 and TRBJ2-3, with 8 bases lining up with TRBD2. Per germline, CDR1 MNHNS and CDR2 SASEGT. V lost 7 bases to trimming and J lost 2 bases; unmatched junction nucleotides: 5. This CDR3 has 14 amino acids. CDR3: CASKASGFTDTQYF. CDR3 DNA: TGTGCCAGCAAGGCTAGCGGGTTCACAGATACGCAGTATTTT.

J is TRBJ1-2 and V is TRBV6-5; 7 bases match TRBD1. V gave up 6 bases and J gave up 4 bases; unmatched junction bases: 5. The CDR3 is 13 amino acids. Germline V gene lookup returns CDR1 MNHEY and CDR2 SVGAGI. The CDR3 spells CASRTGVGYGYTF. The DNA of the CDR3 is TGTGCCAGCAGAACAGGGGTGGGCTATGGCTACACCTTC.